A selection of T cell receptor beta chains follows, all from one sample in a study of blood T cell repertoires in COVID-19. Using immunoSEQ multiplex PCR, the repertoire was profiled, and TCRdb retains in-frame clones only, with some absent. The table shows roughly 250,000 clones, with around nine tenths occurring only once. The specimen sequenced was peripheral blood. The receptor set was obtained from a middle-aged woman who had recovered from COVID-19. Both conserved end residues are part of each CDR3. Fields, in order: CDR3 protein, V gene, clone size, J gene. Size values are once, few and many counts, or a class for expanded clones, and some rows have none.

cdr3_aa: CASSNGIYYGYTF
v_call: TRBV6-2/TRBV6-3
clone_size: NA
j_call: TRBJ1-2

cdr3_aa: CASSSPGDSSYNEQFF
v_call: TRBV7-9
clone_size: NA
j_call: TRBJ2-1

cdr3_aa: CASSYGQLPLIQYF
v_call: TRBV6-6
clone_size: NA
j_call: TRBJ2-4

cdr3_aa: CASSRPGLAQETQYF
v_call: TRBV4-2
clone_size: NA
j_call: TRBJ2-5

cdr3_aa: CASSRQGTVYNEQFF
v_call: TRBV18
clone_size: NA
j_call: TRBJ2-1

cdr3_aa: CASSRYLQGGQPQHF
v_call: TRBV4-2
clone_size: many
j_call: TRBJ1-5

cdr3_aa: CASSLGGEGYGYTF
v_call: TRBV7-8
clone_size: NA
j_call: TRBJ1-2

cdr3_aa: CASSLSGSATGYEQYF
v_call: TRBV11-1
clone_size: few
j_call: TRBJ2-7

cdr3_aa: CASRASGGTYEQYF
v_call: TRBV28
clone_size: NA
j_call: TRBJ2-7

cdr3_aa: CASSPTSSRLYEQYF
v_call: TRBV7-8
clone_size: NA
j_call: TRBJ2-7

cdr3_aa: CASSKGVAGAPEQYF
v_call: TRBV7-2
clone_size: NA
j_call: TRBJ2-7

cdr3_aa: CASSLGVPPNEQFF
v_call: TRBV27
clone_size: NA
j_call: TRBJ2-1

cdr3_aa: CASSLSATNEKLFF
v_call: TRBV5-1
clone_size: NA
j_call: TRBJ1-4

cdr3_aa: CATSTNRERSNQPQHF
v_call: TRBV15
clone_size: once
j_call: TRBJ1-5

cdr3_aa: CASSAQDRAGLYGYTF
v_call: TRBV28
clone_size: NA
j_call: TRBJ1-2

cdr3_aa: CASSSSGSYYNEQFF
v_call: TRBV5-4
clone_size: NA
j_call: TRBJ2-1

cdr3_aa: CASSVGGSRANVLTF
v_call: TRBV28
clone_size: NA
j_call: TRBJ2-6

cdr3_aa: CATSREAGLYNEQFF
v_call: TRBV15
clone_size: NA
j_call: TRBJ2-1

cdr3_aa: CASSSRGGNSPLHF
v_call: TRBV28
clone_size: NA
j_call: TRBJ1-6

cdr3_aa: CASSFEKGRGYGYTF
v_call: TRBV5-8
clone_size: NA
j_call: TRBJ1-2

cdr3_aa: CASSLDRDYGYTF
v_call: TRBV28
clone_size: NA
j_call: TRBJ1-2

cdr3_aa: CASSERRDNEKLFF
v_call: TRBV25-1
clone_size: once
j_call: TRBJ1-4

cdr3_aa: CASRKSDSSGSYTF
v_call: TRBV27
clone_size: NA
j_call: TRBJ1-2

cdr3_aa: CASSIEGGRSSGGANVLTF
v_call: TRBV19
clone_size: NA
j_call: TRBJ2-6

cdr3_aa: CATSDKPGTSGAQYF
v_call: TRBV24-1
clone_size: NA
j_call: TRBJ2-5

cdr3_aa: CASSLDTGGTDTQYF
v_call: TRBV7-2
clone_size: once
j_call: TRBJ2-3

cdr3_aa: CASRRWANSYEQYF
v_call: TRBV6-5
clone_size: NA
j_call: TRBJ2-7

cdr3_aa: CASSSPMTGQFF
v_call: TRBV5-4
clone_size: NA
j_call: TRBJ2-7

cdr3_aa: CASRGFLRDGRQYF
v_call: TRBV6-5
clone_size: NA
j_call: TRBJ2-7

cdr3_aa: CAISELRAGNNEQFF
v_call: TRBV10-3
clone_size: once
j_call: TRBJ2-1

cdr3_aa: CSVYRGTEAFF
v_call: TRBV29-1
clone_size: NA
j_call: TRBJ1-1

cdr3_aa: CASSQDADSRTDTQYF
v_call: TRBV3-1/TRBV3-2
clone_size: once
j_call: TRBJ2-3

cdr3_aa: CASSYRDRRETQYF
v_call: TRBV27
clone_size: NA
j_call: TRBJ2-5

cdr3_aa: CASSPWGTASYEQYF
v_call: TRBV28
clone_size: NA
j_call: TRBJ2-7

cdr3_aa: CASRIGGGYTDTQYF
v_call: TRBV28
clone_size: NA
j_call: TRBJ2-3

cdr3_aa: CASSSPQGSGNTIYF
v_call: TRBV5-1
clone_size: NA
j_call: TRBJ1-3

cdr3_aa: CASSLASGSTDTQYF
v_call: TRBV7-2
clone_size: NA
j_call: TRBJ2-3

cdr3_aa: CASSFKKLGQGTPLSGNTIYF
v_call: TRBV7-8
clone_size: once
j_call: TRBJ1-3

cdr3_aa: CASSWTSGYEQYF
v_call: TRBV7-8
clone_size: NA
j_call: TRBJ2-7

cdr3_aa: CASSQRTGSFYEQYF
v_call: TRBV4-2
clone_size: few
j_call: TRBJ2-7

cdr3_aa: CASSLYSGNTIYF
v_call: TRBV14
clone_size: few
j_call: TRBJ1-3

cdr3_aa: CATSVTEGHSTDTQYF
v_call: TRBV24-1
clone_size: NA
j_call: TRBJ2-3

cdr3_aa: CASSPVAGGSTDTQYF
v_call: TRBV11-3
clone_size: NA
j_call: TRBJ2-3